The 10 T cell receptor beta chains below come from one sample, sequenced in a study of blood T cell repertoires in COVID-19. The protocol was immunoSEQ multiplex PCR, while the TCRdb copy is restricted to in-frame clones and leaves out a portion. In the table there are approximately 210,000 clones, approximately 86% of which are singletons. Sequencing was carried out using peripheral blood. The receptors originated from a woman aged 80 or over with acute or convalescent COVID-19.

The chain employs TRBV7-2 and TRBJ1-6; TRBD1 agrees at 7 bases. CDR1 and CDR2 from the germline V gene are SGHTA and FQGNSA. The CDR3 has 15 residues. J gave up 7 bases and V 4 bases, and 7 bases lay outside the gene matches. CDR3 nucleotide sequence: TGTGCCAGCAGCTATACCGGGACAGAGAATTCACCCCTCCACTTT. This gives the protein CASSYTGTENSPLHF.

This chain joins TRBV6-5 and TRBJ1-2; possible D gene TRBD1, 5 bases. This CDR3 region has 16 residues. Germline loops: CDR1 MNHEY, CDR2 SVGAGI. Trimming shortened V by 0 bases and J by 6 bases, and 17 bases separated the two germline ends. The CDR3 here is CASSYSKQGGVNGYTF. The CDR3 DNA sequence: TGTGCCAGCAGTTACTCGAAGCAGGGCGGGGTAAATGGCTACACCTTC.

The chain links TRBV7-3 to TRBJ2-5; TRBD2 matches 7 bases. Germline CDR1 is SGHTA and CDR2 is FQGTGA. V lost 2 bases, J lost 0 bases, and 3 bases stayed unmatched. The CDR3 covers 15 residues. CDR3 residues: CASSLAGVDQETQYF. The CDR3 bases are TGTGCCAGCAGCTTAGCGGGGGTAGACCAAGAGACCCAGTACTTC.

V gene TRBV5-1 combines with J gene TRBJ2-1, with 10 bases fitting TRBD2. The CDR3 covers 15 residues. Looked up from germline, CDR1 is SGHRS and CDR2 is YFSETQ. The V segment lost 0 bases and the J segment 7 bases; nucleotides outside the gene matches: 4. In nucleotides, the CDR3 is TGCGCCAGCAGCTTGGCTAGCGGGGGTTCGAATGAGCAGTTCTTC. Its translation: CASSLASGGSNEQFF.

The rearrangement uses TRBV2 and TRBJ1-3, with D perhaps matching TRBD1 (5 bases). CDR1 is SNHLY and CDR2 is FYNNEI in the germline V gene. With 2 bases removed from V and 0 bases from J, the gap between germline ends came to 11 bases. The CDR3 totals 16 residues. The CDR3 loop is CASSEWAGYSGNTIYF. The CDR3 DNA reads TGTGCCAGCAGTGAATGGGCAGGGTACTCTGGAAACACCATATATTTT.

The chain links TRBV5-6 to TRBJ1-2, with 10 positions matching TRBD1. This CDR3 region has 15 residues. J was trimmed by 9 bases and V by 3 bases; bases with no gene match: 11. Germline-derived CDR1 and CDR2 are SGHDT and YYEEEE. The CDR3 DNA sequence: TGTGCCAGCAGCTGGCTACGACAGGGGGCAAGGAGCTACACCTTC. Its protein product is CASSWLRQGARSYTF.

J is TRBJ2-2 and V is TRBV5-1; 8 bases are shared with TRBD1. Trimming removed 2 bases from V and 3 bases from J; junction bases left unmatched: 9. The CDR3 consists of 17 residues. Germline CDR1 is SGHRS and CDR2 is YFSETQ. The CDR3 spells CASSFYSGTGYTGELFF. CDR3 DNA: TGCGCCAGCAGCTTCTACTCCGGGACAGGCTACACCGGGGAGCTGTTTTTT.

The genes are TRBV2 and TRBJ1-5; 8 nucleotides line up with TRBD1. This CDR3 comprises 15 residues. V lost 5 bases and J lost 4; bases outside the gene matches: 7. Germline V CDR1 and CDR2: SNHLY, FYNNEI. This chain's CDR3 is CASSSTGVGNQPQHF. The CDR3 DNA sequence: TGTGCCAGCAGTTCGACAGGGGTAGGTAATCAGCCCCAGCATTTT.

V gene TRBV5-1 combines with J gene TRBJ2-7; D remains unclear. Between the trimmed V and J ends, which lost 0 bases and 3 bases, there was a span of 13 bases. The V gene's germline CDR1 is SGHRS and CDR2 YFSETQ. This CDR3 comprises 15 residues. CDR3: CASSLDGDNFYEQYF. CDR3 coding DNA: TGCGCCAGCAGCTTGGACGGAGATAATTTCTACGAGCAGTACTTC.

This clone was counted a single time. The CDR3 here is CASSLVGGGLITDTQYF. DNA of the CDR3: TGTGCCAGCAGCTTGGTGGGCGGGGGGCTGATCACAGATACGCAGTATTTT. This chain links TRBV5-4 with TRBJ2-3, with 8 positions matching TRBD2. With 0 bases clipped from V and 2 bases from J, the junction kept 8 bases outside the gene matches. The germline V gene has CDR1 SGHNT and CDR2 YYREEE (reference sequence). There are 17 residues in the CDR3. Variable domain in full (rest from reference TRBV5-4 and TRBJ2-3): ETGVTQSPTHLIKTRGQQVTLRCSSQSGHNTVSWYQQALGQGPQFIFQYYREEENGRGNFPPRFSGLQFPNYSSELNVNALELDDSALYLCASSLVGGGLITDTQYFGPGTRLTVL.